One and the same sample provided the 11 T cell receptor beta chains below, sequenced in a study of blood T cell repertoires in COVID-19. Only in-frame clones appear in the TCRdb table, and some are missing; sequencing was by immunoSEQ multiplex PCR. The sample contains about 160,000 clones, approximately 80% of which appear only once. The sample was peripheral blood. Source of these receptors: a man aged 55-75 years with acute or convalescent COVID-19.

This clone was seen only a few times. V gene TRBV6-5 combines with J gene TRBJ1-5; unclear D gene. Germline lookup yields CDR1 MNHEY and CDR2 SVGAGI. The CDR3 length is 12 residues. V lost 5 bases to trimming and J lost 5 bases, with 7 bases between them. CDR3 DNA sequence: TGTGCCAGCAGTCACAGAGATCAGCCCCAGCATTTT. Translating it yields CASSHRDQPQHF.

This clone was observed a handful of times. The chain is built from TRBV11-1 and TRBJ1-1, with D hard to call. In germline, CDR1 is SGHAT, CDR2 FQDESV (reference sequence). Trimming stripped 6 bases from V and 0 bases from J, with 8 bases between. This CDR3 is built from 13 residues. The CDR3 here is CASSSDLNTEAFF. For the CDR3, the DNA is TGTGCCAGCAGTTCAGACTTGAACACTGAAGCTTTCTTT.

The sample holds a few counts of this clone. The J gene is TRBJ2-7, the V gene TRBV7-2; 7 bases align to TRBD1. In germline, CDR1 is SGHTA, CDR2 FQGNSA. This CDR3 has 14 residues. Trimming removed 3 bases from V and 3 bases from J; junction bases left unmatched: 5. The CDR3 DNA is TGTGCCAGCAGCTTTCCGGGACAGCTCTACGAGCAGTACTTC. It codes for CASSFPGQLYEQYF.

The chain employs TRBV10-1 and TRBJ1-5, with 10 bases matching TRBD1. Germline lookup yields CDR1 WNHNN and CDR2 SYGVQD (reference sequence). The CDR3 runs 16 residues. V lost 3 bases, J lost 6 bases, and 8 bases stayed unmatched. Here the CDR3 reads CASSEGGQGSRQPQHF. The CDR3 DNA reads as TGCGCCAGCAGTGAAGGGGGACAGGGGTCACGTCAGCCCCAGCATTTT.

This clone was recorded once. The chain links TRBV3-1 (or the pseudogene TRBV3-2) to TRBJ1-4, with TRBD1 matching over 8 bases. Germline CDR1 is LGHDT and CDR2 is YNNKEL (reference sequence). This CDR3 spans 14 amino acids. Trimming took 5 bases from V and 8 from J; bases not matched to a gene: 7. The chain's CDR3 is CASSAQGAREKLFF. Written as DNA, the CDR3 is TGTGCCAGCAGCGCTCAGGGGGCGCGGGAAAAACTGTTTTTT.

The CDR3, as DNA: TGTGCCAGCAGTGCGACGGTAAGCGCCTACGAGCAGTACTTC. It yields the protein CASSATVSAYEQYF. The chain couples TRBV25-1 to TRBJ2-7; no clear D gene. Per germline, CDR1 MGHDK and CDR2 SYGVNS. V lost 4 bases and J lost 2, with 12 bases in between. The CDR3 has 14 amino acids.

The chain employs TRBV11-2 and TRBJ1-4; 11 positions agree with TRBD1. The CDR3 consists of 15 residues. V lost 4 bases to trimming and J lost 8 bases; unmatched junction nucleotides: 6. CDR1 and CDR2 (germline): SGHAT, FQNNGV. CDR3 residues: CASSSAGQGGEKLFF. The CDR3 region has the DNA TGTGCCAGCAGCTCCGCGGGACAGGGGGGCGAAAAACTGTTTTTT. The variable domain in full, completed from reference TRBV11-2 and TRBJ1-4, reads EAGVAQSPRYKIIEKRQSVAFWCNPISGHATLYWYQQILGQGPKLLIQFQNNGVVDDSQLPKDRFSAERLKGVDSTLKIQPAKLEDSAVYLCASSSAGQGGEKLFFGSGTQLSVL.

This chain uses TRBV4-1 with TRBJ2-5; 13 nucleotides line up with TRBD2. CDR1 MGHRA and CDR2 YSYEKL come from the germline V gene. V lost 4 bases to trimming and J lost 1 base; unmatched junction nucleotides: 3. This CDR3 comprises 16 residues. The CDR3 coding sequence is TGCGCCAGCAGCCCACTAGCGGGGGGGGGCCAAGAGACCCAGTACTTC. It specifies CASSPLAGGGQETQYF.

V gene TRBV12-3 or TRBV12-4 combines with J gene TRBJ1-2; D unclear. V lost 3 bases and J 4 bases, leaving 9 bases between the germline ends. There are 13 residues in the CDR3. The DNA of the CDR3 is TGTGCCAGCAGTTTGGGCGAGACCTATGGCTACACCTTC. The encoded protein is CASSLGETYGYTF.

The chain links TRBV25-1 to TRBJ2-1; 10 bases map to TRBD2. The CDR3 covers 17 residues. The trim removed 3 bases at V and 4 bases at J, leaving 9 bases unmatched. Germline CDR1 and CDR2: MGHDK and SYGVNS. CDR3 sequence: CASSDWLAGGPYNEQFF. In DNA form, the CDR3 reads TGTGCCAGCAGTGATTGGTTAGCGGGGGGCCCATACAATGAGCAGTTCTTC. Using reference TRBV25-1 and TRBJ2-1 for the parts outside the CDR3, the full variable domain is EADIYQTPRYLVIGTGKKITLECSQTMGHDKMYWYQQDPGMELHLIHYSYGVNSTEKGDLSSESTVSRIRTEHFPLTLESARPSHTSQYLCASSDWLAGGPYNEQFFGPGTRLTVL.

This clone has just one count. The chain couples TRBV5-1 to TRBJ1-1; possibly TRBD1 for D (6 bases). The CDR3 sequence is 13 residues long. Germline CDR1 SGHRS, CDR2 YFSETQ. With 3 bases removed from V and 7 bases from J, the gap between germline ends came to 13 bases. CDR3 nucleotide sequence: TGCGCCAGCAGCTGGCGGAGGGGGGGTGAAGCTTTCTTT. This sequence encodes CASSWRRGGEAFF.